These 11 T cell receptor beta chains were all obtained from the same sample, sequenced in a study of T-cell reconstitution after alpha-beta-depleted transplantation in children (dated by TCRdb to about 2016). The protocol used for the library was PCR. Data came from an Illumina HiSeq 2500. To normalize quantification of the TCRbeta repertoire, the TCR libraries were built with molecular barcoding that relied on unique molecular identifiers. TCRdb itself trimmed the public reads at Q25 with fastp, ran MiXCR and retained productive beta chains. Rows matching on CDR3 protein sequence are summarized as one entry with the most common DNA and genes. The sample table records about 480,000 distinct CDR3 sequences; around 13% of these occur just once. The biggest ten clones account for roughly 5.4% of the sample. The sample consisted of PBMCs from the stem cell graft donor, taken from the stem cell graft. These receptors were collected from a human donor who donated a stem cell graft to a child with combined immunodeficiency.

The chain joins TRBV6-5 to TRBJ2-3, with D perhaps matching TRBD2 (7 bases). CDR1 MNHEY and CDR2 SVGAGI come from the germline V gene. V was shortened by 4 bases and J by 7 bases, with 21 bases between the two germline ends. This CDR3 comprises 16 residues. CDR3 loop: CASSSGGFLSSYTQYF. The DNA for the CDR3 is TGTGCCAGCAGTTCGGGGGGCTTCCTAAGTAGTTATACGCAGTATTTT.

This clonotype was observed at least ten times. This chain links TRBV4-3 with TRBJ2-7; the match to TRBD2 covers 8 bases. This CDR3 has 16 amino acids. J was trimmed by 2 bases and V by 2 bases; bases with no gene match: 8. Germline values: CDR1 LGHNA, CDR2 YSLEER. CDR3 residues: CASSQLFSGETYEQYF. The DNA for the CDR3 is TGCGCCAGCAGCCAACTATTTAGCGGGGAAACCTACGAGCAGTACTTC.

In the case of this clonotype: Lacking the conserved final phenylalanine or tryptophan, this CDR3 likely reflects a read error. The CDR3 reads CASSFLAATDTQYS. CDR3 DNA sequence: TGTGCCAGCAGTTTTCTAGCGGCCACAGATACGCAGTATTCT. This chain links TRBV12-3 or TRBV12-4 with TRBJ2-3; the match to TRBD2 covers 7 bases. CDR3 length equals 14 residues. Germline trimming cut 3 bases from V and 2 bases from J; bases unmatched to any gene: 2.

As concerns this clonotype: One end of the junction is discordant with germline, which a read error may explain. In DNA, the CDR3 is TGTGCCAGCAGTACCCGGGACTTCCACACCGGGGAGCTGTTGTTT. Residues: CASSTRDFHTGELLF. V and J are TRBV12-3 or TRBV12-4 and TRBJ2-2, with D possibly being TRBD2 (6 bases). The CDR3 totals 15 residues.

Notes on this clonotype: With a much larger clone just one base away, this may be a read error. V gene TRBV28 combines with J gene TRBJ2-1; no definite D call. Trimming removed 6 bases from V and 7 bases from J, with 10 bases in between. The germline V gene has CDR1 MDHEN and CDR2 SYDVKM. The CDR3 loop spans 12 amino acids. The CDR3 DNA sequence: TGTGCCAGCAGCACTGAGTTTAATGAGCAGTTCTTC. It yields the protein CASSTEFNEQFF.

In its sample, this clonotype was seen a few times. The chain joins TRBV11-2 to TRBJ2-7; 11 nucleotides align to TRBD1. Germline V CDR1 and CDR2: SGHAT, FQNNGV. The CDR3 length is 18 residues. V lost 3 bases to trimming and J lost 0 bases; unmatched junction nucleotides: 10. The CDR3 protein is CASSFWDRGSKPSYEQYF. In DNA form, the CDR3 reads TGTGCCAGCAGCTTTTGGGACAGGGGGTCGAAACCCTCCTACGAGCAGTACTTC.

The chain uses TRBV10-3 and TRBJ2-7; D may correspond to TRBD1 or TRBD2 (5 bases each). The germline V gene encodes CDR1 ENHRY and CDR2 SYGVKD. This CDR3 has 13 amino acids. Trimming left V 6 bases short and J 2 bases short, with 11 bases between. The CDR3 DNA reads TGTGCCATCAGCCGGGGCCAGCCCTACGAGCAGTACTTC. It yields the protein CAISRGQPYEQYF.

There are many counts of this clonotype. This chain joins TRBV6-2 or TRBV6-3 and TRBJ2-2, with D possibly being TRBD2 (5 bases). Trimming pared 2 bases from V and 0 bases from J, leaving 10 bases between. This CDR3 has 16 residues. Germline V gene sequence: CDR1 MNHEY, CDR2 SVGEGT. The CDR3 spells CASSYESGTNTGELFF. DNA of the CDR3: TGTGCCAGCAGTTACGAGTCGGGAACGAACACCGGGGAGCTGTTTTTT.

This clonotype was seen a few times. The rearrangement links TRBV24-1 to TRBJ2-1; D not resolved. Trimming took off 4 bases at V and 5 bases at J, with 11 bases between the two ends. CDR1 is KGHDR, CDR2 SFDVKD, per germline. The CDR3 is 14 amino acids. DNA for the CDR3: TGTGCCACCAGTGACCCCGGAACCCACAATGAGCAGTTCTTC. Amino acids: CATSDPGTHNEQFF.

This clonotype has ten or more counts. The V gene is TRBV10-3, the J gene TRBJ2-3, with TRBD2 matching over 10 bases. V dropped 0 bases and J dropped 0; count of bases not matched to a gene: 9. The CDR3 spans 19 residues. Germline CDR1 and CDR2: ENHRY and SYGVKD. The CDR3 nucleotides are TGTGCCATCAGTGAGTCAGGAACTAGCGGGGATCCTAGCACAGATACGCAGTATTTT. Its translation: CAISESGTSGDPSTDTQYF.

The gene calls are TRBV14 and TRBJ2-1; 9 bases are shared with TRBD2. Trimming took 3 bases from V and 8 from J; bases not matched to a gene: 11. The CDR3 covers 16 residues. Germline V gene data show CDR1 as SGHDN and CDR2 as FVKESK. The DNA of the CDR3 is TGTGCCAGCAGCCACCACTTAGCGGGAGAGGTGGATGAGCAGTTCTTC. This encodes CASSHHLAGEVDEQFF.